This T cell receptor (beta chain) was identified during a study of cytomegalovirus exposure and HLA in healthy donors. The germline V gene encodes CDR1 MNHEY and CDR2 SVGAGI. The CDR3 runs to 14 residues. J lost 0 bases, V lost 5 bases, and 3 bases had no gene match. This PCR relied on a set of 60 Vbeta primers and 13 Jbeta primers. Assay: immunoSEQ multiplex PCR; the TCRdb copy retains only in-frame clones and omits some. This sample contains around 200,000 clones. The specimen was PBMCs. The sequence was collected from a girl aged 2 to 9 in good health and CMV-seropositive. V gene TRBV6-5 combines with J gene TRBJ1-1; 7 bases match TRBD1. For the CDR3, the DNA is TGTGCCAGCAGTAATACAGGGGTGAACACTGAAGCTTTCTTT. Translated: CASSNTGVNTEAFF.